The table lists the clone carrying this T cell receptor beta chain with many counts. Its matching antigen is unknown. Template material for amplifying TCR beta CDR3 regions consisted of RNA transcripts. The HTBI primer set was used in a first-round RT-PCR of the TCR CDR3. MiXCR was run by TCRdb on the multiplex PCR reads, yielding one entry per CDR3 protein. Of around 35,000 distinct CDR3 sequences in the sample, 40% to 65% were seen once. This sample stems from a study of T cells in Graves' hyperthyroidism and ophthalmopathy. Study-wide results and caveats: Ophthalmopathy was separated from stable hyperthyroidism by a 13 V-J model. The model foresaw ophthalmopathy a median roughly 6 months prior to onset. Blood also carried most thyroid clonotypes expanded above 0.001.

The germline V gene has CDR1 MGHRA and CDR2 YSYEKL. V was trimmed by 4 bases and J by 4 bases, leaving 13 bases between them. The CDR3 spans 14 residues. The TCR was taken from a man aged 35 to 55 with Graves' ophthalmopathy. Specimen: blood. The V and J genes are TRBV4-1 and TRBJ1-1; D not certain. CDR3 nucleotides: TGCGCCAGCAGCCCTACTCGATGGGGCACTGAAGCTTTCTTT. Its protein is CASSPTRWGTEAFF.